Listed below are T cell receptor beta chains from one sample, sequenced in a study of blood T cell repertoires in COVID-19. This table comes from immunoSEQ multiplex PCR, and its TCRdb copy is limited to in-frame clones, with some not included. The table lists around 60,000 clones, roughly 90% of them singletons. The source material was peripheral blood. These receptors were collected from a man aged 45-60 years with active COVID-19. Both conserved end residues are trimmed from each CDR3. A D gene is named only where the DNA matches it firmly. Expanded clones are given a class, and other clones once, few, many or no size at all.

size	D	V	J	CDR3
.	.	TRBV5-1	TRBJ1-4	ASSPGSLAGSGEKLF
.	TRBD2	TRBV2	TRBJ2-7	ASSEAGGGSPYEQY
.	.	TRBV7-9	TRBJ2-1	ASSTAGGSYNEQF
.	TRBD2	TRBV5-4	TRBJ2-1	ASSLASGGYNEQF
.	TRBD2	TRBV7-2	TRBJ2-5	ASSLGTSLETQY
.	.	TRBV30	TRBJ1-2	AWSQGQSVGGYT
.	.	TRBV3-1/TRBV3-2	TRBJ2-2	ASSRHGQSNTGELF
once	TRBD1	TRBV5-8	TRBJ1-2	ASSPWTGEGYT
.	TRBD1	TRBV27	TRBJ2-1	ASSSPGQASSYNEQF
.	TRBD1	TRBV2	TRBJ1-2	ASSGGTGGDRGYT
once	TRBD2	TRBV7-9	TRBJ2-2	ASSLPRGLAQPNTGELF
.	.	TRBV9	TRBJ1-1	ASSVASLGGAF
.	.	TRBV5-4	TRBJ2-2	ASGWGANTGELF
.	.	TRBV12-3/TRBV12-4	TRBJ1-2	ASRNQGSYGYT
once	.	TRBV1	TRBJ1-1	TSSLAHGTQGTEAF
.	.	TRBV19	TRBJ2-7	ASSIGTPSYEQY
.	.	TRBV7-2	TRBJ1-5	ASSLVVRQPQH
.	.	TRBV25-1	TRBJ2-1	ASSEAGARGLNEQF
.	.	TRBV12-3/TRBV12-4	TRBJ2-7	ASSGRPYEQY
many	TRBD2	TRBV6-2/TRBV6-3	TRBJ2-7	ASSYGTSAYEQY
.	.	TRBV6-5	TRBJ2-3	ASTEGGGDTQY
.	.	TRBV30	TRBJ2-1	AYAPPRGASYNEQF
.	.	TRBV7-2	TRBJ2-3	ASSLARGPAY